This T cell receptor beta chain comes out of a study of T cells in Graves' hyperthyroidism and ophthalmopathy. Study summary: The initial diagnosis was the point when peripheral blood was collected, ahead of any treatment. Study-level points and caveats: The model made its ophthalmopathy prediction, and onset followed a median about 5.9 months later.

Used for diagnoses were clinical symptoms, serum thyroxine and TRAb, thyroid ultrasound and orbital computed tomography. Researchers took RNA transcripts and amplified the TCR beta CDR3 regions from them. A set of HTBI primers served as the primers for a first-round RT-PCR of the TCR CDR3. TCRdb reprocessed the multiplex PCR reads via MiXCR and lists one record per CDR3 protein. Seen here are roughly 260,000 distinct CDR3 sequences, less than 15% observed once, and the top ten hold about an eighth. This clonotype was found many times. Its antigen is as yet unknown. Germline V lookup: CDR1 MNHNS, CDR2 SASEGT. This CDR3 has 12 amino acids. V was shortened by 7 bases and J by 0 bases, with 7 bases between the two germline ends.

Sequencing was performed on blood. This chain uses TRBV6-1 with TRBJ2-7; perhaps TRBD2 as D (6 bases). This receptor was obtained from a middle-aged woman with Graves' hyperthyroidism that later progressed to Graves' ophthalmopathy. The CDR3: CASTGLSYEQYF. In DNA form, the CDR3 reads TGTGCCAGCACGGGACTCTCCTACGAGCAGTACTTC.